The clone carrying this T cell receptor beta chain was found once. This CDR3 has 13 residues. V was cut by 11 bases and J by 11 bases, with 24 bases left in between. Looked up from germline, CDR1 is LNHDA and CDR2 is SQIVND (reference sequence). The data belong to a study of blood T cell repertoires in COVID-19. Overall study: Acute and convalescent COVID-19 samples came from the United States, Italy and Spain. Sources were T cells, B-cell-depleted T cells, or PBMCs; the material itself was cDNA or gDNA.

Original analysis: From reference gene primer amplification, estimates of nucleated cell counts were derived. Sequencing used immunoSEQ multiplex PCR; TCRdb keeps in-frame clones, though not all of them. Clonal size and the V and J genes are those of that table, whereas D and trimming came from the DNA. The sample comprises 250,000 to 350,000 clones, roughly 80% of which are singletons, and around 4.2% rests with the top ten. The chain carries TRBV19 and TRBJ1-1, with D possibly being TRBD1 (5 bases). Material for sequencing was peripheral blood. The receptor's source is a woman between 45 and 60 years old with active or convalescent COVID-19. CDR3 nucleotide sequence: TGTGCCGTAGGCGGGACTACGATCGCTGGGGCTTTCTTT. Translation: CAVGGTTIAGAFF.